Listed here are 32 T cell receptor beta chains from one sample, sequenced in a study of OX40 agonist ivuxolimab in advanced cancers. Method: immunoSEQ multiplex PCR; TCRdb's copy keeps in-frame clones and lacks some. The table lists 70,000 to 75,000 clones, more than 65% of them singletons. Sequenced here: CD4+ or CD8+ T cells sorted from blood, sampled in a trial of the OX40 agonist ivuxolimab. The receptors come from an adult with an advanced solid tumor such as melanoma, head and neck, liver or kidney cancer.

The table lists this clone with a count of one. The V call is TRBV9, the J call TRBJ1-2; D unclear. In germline, CDR1 is SGDLS, CDR2 YYNGEE. With 0 bases removed from V and 6 bases from J, the gap between germline ends came to 6 bases. The CDR3 is 12 residues long. The CDR3 nucleotides read TGTGCCAGCAGCGTAGAAGGGAATGGCTACACCTTC. Protein sequence: CASSVEGNGYTF.

The chain carries TRBV7-9 and TRBJ1-1; possibly TRBD1 for D (5 bases). V shed 5 bases and J shed 0 bases, with 13 bases lying between them. CDR1 is SEHNR and CDR2 is FQNEAQ in the germline V gene (reference sequence). There are 15 residues in the CDR3. CDR3 loop: CASSPWGTMNTEAFF. Here the CDR3 DNA reads TGTGCCAGCAGCCCGTGGGGGACTATGAACACTGAAGCTTTCTTT.

CDR3 loop: CASSLQPRNEKLFF. The CDR3 DNA reads TGCGCCAGCAGCTTGCAACCGCGTAATGAAAAACTGTTTTTT. The chain couples TRBV5-1 to TRBJ1-4; D gene unclear. The CDR3 contains 14 residues. The germline V gene has CDR1 SGHRS and CDR2 YFSETQ. The V gene lost 1 base and the J gene lost 4 bases, with 8 bases spanning the gap.

The chain uses TRBV19 and TRBJ2-3; the match to TRBD1 covers 7 bases. Germline V gene data show CDR1 as LNHDA and CDR2 as SQIVND (reference sequence). The junction had 4 bases not matched to a gene; V was cut back by 2 bases and J by 5 bases. The CDR3 covers 14 residues. The CDR3 bases are TGTGCCAGTAGTATAAGGGGGCTTGGAGATACGCAGTATTTT. Its protein is CASSIRGLGDTQYF.

The chain employs TRBV9 and TRBJ1-4; no reliable D call. V was cut by 0 bases and J by 7 bases, with 13 bases left in between. This CDR3 contains 15 residues. CDR1 is SGDLS, CDR2 YYNGEE, per germline. DNA for the CDR3: TGTGCCAGCAGCGTAGCGCCGGGAGGAGCTGAAAAACTGTTTTTT. It codes for CASSVAPGGAEKLFF.

V and J are TRBV7-9 and TRBJ1-4; D not resolved. Germline values: CDR1 SEHNR, CDR2 FQNEAQ (reference sequence). Trimming removed 1 base at V and 3 bases at J, with 6 bases between. The CDR3 sequence is 14 residues long. This CDR3 reads CASSLGQPNEKLFF. Here the CDR3 DNA reads TGTGCCAGCAGCTTAGGCCAGCCTAATGAAAAACTGTTTTTT.

The chain has TRBV7-2 and TRBJ2-1; D perhaps matches TRBD2 (5 bases). V lost 5 bases, J lost 8 bases, and 25 bases lay in between. Germline V lookup: CDR1 SGHTA, CDR2 FQGNSA. The CDR3 sequence is 17 residues long. This chain's CDR3 is CASSPKKLVGFGDEQFF. Written as DNA, the CDR3 is TGTGCCAGCAGCCCAAAAAAACTAGTGGGGTTTGGGGATGAGCAGTTCTTC. Looking up the rest from reference TRBV7-2 and TRBJ2-1 gives the full variable domain: GAGVSQSPSNKVTEKGKDVELRCDPISGHTALYWYRQSLGQGLEFLIYFQGNSAPDKSGLPSDRFSAERTGGSVSTLTIQRTQQEDSAVYLCASSPKKLVGFGDEQFFGPGTRLTVL.

The chain uses TRBV19 and TRBJ1-1, with a possible D match to TRBD1 (6 bases). CDR1 is LNHDA and CDR2 is SQIVND in the germline V gene (reference sequence). V dropped 6 bases and J dropped 8 bases, with 16 bases sitting between them. The CDR3 is made up of 13 amino acids. CDR3 protein: CASRGQNRLEAFF. The DNA for the CDR3 is TGTGCCAGTAGGGGACAAAACCGACTCGAAGCTTTCTTT.

A few counts support this clone. This chain links TRBV7-2 with TRBJ1-2; 9 positions match TRBD1. CDR1 and CDR2 from the germline V gene are SGHTA and FQGNSA. The V gene end was trimmed by 3 bases and the J gene end by 2 bases; junction bases not matched to a gene: 7. The CDR3 is 16 residues long. CDR3 region: CASSLTGTGINYGYTF. In DNA form, the CDR3 reads TGTGCCAGCAGCTTGACCGGGACAGGGATAAACTATGGCTACACCTTC.

J is TRBJ1-1 and V is TRBV7-9; D uncertain. V gave up 1 base and J gave up 1 base, with 7 bases separating them. The CDR3 sequence is 14 residues long. CDR1 SEHNR and CDR2 FQNEAQ come from the germline V gene (reference sequence). DNA of the CDR3: TGTGCCAGCAGCTTAGATTCAGGGAACACTGAAGCTTTCTTT. This gives the protein CASSLDSGNTEAFF.

The chain is built from TRBV4-3 and TRBJ2-7, with unresolved D. The germline CDR1 and CDR2 sequences are LGHNA and YSLEER. Trimming stripped 0 bases from V and 7 bases from J, with 13 bases between. The CDR3 sequence is 14 residues long. The CDR3 sequence: CASSQDRQTLEQYF. The CDR3 DNA is TGCGCCAGCAGCCAAGATCGGCAAACCCTAGAGCAGTACTTC.

The chain recombines TRBV6-6 with TRBJ2-5; 10 nucleotides align to TRBD2. V lost 6 bases, J lost 5 bases, and 9 bases stayed unmatched. The CDR3 has 15 amino acids. Germline-derived CDR1 and CDR2 are MNHNY and SVGAGI (reference sequence). Here the CDR3 reads CASRDPGLAMETQYF. The CDR3 DNA is TGTGCCAGCAGGGACCCGGGACTAGCGATGGAGACCCAGTACTTC.

This rearrangement joins TRBV19 to TRBJ2-7; TRBD1 matches at 8 bases. This CDR3 is 16 amino acids long. J lost 5 bases, V lost 3 bases, and 12 bases had no gene match. The germline gives CDR1 LNHDA, CDR2 SQIVND (reference sequence). The CDR3: CASSISTQGAEDEQYF. The DNA for the CDR3 is TGTGCCAGTAGTATTTCTACCCAGGGGGCAGAAGACGAGCAGTACTTC.

The chain employs TRBV27 and TRBJ1-1, with D maybe TRBD1 (5 bases). Germline-derived CDR1 and CDR2 are MNHEY and SMNVEV (reference sequence). The CDR3 has 13 residues. The germline V and J ends were trimmed by 6 bases and 3 bases, with 11 bases remaining between them. This CDR3 reads CASRGRWDTEAFF. The CDR3 nucleotides read TGTGCCAGCAGGGGGCGCTGGGACACTGAAGCTTTCTTT.

CDR3 coding DNA: TGCAGTGCTAGAGATAACGAAAAACTGTTTTTT. Its translation is CSARDNEKLFF. The chain combines TRBV20-1 with TRBJ1-4; D gene unclear. Germline CDR1 DFQATT, CDR2 SNEGSKA (reference sequence). Trimming left V 0 bases short and J 8 bases short, with 4 bases between. The length of the CDR3 is 11 residues.

The chain has TRBV9 and TRBJ2-6, with D tentatively TRBD1 (5 bases). V was cut by 0 bases and J by 0 bases, with 7 bases left in between. Germline CDR1 SGDLS, CDR2 YYNGEE. This CDR3 is built from 16 residues. DNA for the CDR3: TGTGCCAGCAGCGTAGTTCAGGGCTCTGGGGCCAACGTCCTGACTTTC. Amino acid sequence: CASSVVQGSGANVLTF.

This clone has more than one count but fewer than ten. At the DNA level, this CDR3 is encoded by other sequences in the same sample as well. This chain joins TRBV11-2 and TRBJ2-7; 10 bases are a match to TRBD2. V lost 2 bases to trimming and J lost 2 bases; unmatched junction nucleotides: 3. The CDR3 covers 15 residues. Germline assignment: CDR1 SGHAT and CDR2 FQNNGV. CDR3 nucleotide sequence: TGTGCCAGCAGCTTATTAGCGGGGGGTACCTACGAGCAGTACTTC. It yields the protein CASSLLAGGTYEQYF.

The chain uses TRBV7-3 and TRBJ2-3, with D possibly called TRBD1 or TRBD2 (5 bases each). The germline CDR1 and CDR2 sequences are SGHTA and FQGTGA. The CDR3 is made up of 17 amino acids. The V end lost 3 bases, the J end lost 2 bases, and 18 bases lay between the germline ends. The CDR3 is CASSFGGRGTHTDTQYF. CDR3 in DNA: TGTGCCAGCAGCTTTGGGGGAAGGGGCACACACACAGATACGCAGTATTTT.

The gene calls are TRBV7-2 and TRBJ2-7; D perhaps matches TRBD1 (6 bases). This CDR3 region has 16 residues. V gave up 4 bases and J gave up 4 bases, with 20 bases separating them. CDR1 is SGHTA, CDR2 FQGNSA, per germline. The CDR3 sequence is CASSSIGWGPGYEQYF. The CDR3 coding sequence is TGTGCCAGCAGCTCTATCGGGTGGGGGCCCGGGTACGAGCAGTACTTC.

The chain uses TRBV2 and TRBJ1-5, with D hard to call. This CDR3 is built from 15 residues. Germline V gene sequence: CDR1 SNHLY, CDR2 FYNNEI. The ends were cut back, 0 bases at V and 9 bases at J, with 15 bases in the middle. The CDR3 nucleotides are TGTGCCAGCAGTGAAGCGAACAGCGACGGGTGGCCCCAGCATTTT. Amino acids: CASSEANSDGWPQHF.

The chain uses TRBV7-2 and TRBJ2-1, with 8 nucleotides matching TRBD1. Germline CDR1 reads SGHTA; CDR2 reads FQGNSA. There are 14 residues in the CDR3. V lost 4 bases, J lost 10 bases, and 9 bases stayed unmatched. The CDR3 DNA reads TGTGCCAGCAGCTCCCTAGGGACAGGCCTGGAGCAGTTCTTC. Protein: CASSSLGTGLEQFF.

The V and J genes are TRBV2 and TRBJ1-6; possible D gene TRBD1, 5 bases. The germline V gene has CDR1 SNHLY and CDR2 FYNNEI. CDR3 length equals 15 residues. The V and J ends lost 7 bases and 0 bases respectively, with 10 bases between them. The CDR3 loop is CASTRGTSYNSPLHF. The CDR3 DNA follows: TGTGCCAGCACGAGAGGGACCTCCTATAATTCACCCCTCCACTTT. Drawing the rest from reference TRBV2 and TRBJ1-6, the complete variable domain is EPEVTQTPSHQVTQMGQEVILRCVPISNHLYFYWYRQILGQKVEFLVSFYNNEISEKSEIFDDQFSVERPDGSNFTLKIRSTKLEDSAMYFCASTRGTSYNSPLHFGNGTRLTVT.

The rearrangement links TRBV5-4 to TRBJ2-2, with TRBD1 matching 8 bases. Trimming took 3 bases from V and 7 from J; bases not matched to a gene: 11. The length of the CDR3 is 16 residues. CDR1 and CDR2 (germline): SGHNT, YYREEE (reference sequence). The CDR3 DNA reads as TGTGCCAGCAGCTCGTGGTACAGGGGGTTCGGCGGGGAGCTGTTTTTT. Protein product: CASSSWYRGFGGELFF.

The gene calls are TRBV18 and TRBJ1-2; D not resolved. The CDR3 extends over 13 amino acids. Germline loops: CDR1 KGHSH, CDR2 LQKENI. V lost 3 bases, J lost 8 bases, and 13 bases lay in between. The CDR3 is CASSPLSRSGYTF. The CDR3 coding sequence is TGTGCCAGCTCACCCCTCTCCAGGTCGGGCTACACCTTC.

The chain employs TRBV7-9 and TRBJ2-5; possibly TRBD1 or TRBD2 for D (5 bases each). Germline-derived CDR1 and CDR2 are SEHNR and FQNEAQ (reference sequence). This CDR3 has 15 residues. V lost 5 bases and J 3 bases, leaving 16 bases between the germline ends. The CDR3 spells CASSPKGRGEETQYF. CDR3 nucleotides: TGTGCCAGCAGCCCAAAGGGCAGAGGGGAAGAGACCCAGTACTTC.

The CDR3 coding sequence is TGTGCCGGTCGGATAGGCAGGGGGACCCAGTACTTC. It yields the protein CAGRIGRGTQYF. The J gene is TRBJ2-5, the V gene TRBV2, with D maybe TRBD1 (6 bases). Per the germline V gene, CDR1 is SNHLY and CDR2 is FYNNEI. There are 12 residues in the CDR3. V was pared by 11 bases and J by 7 bases, with 17 bases between.

CDR3 bases: TGTGCCAGCAGTTACCCGGGGGTTTCCTACGAGCAGTACTTC. Translating gives CASSYPGVSYEQYF. This chain connects TRBV6-6 to TRBJ2-7; tentatively, D is TRBD2 (6 bases). The CDR3 consists of 14 residues. Germline V gene lookup returns CDR1 MNHNY and CDR2 SVGAGI (reference sequence). Trimming left V 2 bases short and J 1 base short, with 9 bases between.

CDR3: CASSIFRGANTEAFF. The DNA of the CDR3 is TGTGCCAGTAGTATATTCAGGGGGGCGAACACTGAAGCTTTCTTT. The chain uses TRBV19 and TRBJ1-1, with 7 bases aligning to TRBD1. Germline values: CDR1 LNHDA, CDR2 SQIVND (reference sequence). V shed 2 bases, J shed 1 base, and the junction held 4 bases outside the gene matches. The CDR3 runs to 15 residues.

This clone was seen more than once but under ten times. This chain uses TRBV6-6 with TRBJ1-6; 8 bases fit TRBD1. The CDR3 runs 14 residues. Germline V gene data show CDR1 as MNHNY and CDR2 as SVGAGI (reference sequence). Trimming took 2 bases from V and 9 from J; bases not matched to a gene: 3. The CDR3 DNA follows: TGTGCCAGCAGTTACGACAGGGGAAGTTCACCCCTCCACTTT. Protein sequence: CASSYDRGSSPLHF.

This clone turned up a few times. J is TRBJ2-5 and V is TRBV5-8; 8 bases match TRBD2. CDR1 is SGHTS, CDR2 YDEGEE, per germline. The ends lost 0 bases at V and 5 bases at J; junction bases unmatched: 9. The CDR3 extends over 16 amino acids. The CDR3 bases are TGTGCCAGCAGCTTGGGAGGCCAGGGACTAGGGGAGACCCAGTACTTC. Residues: CASSLGGQGLGETQYF.

The chain couples TRBV7-2 to TRBJ1-3; a possible D gene is TRBD1 (5 bases). Germline V gene lookup returns CDR1 SGHTA and CDR2 FQGNSA. The CDR3 has 15 residues. Trimming took off 5 bases at V and 2 bases at J, with 13 bases between the two ends. The CDR3 region is CASSPRQGPGNTIYF. CDR3 coding DNA: TGTGCCAGCAGCCCAAGGCAGGGCCCTGGAAACACCATATATTTT.

In DNA form, the CDR3 reads TGCAGCGTTGAAGCCGGAGGAAAGGCCAAAAACATTCAGTACTTC. It yields the protein CSVEAGGKAKNIQYF. The genes are TRBV29-1 and TRBJ2-4, with D tentatively TRBD2 (5 bases). This CDR3 is built from 15 residues. Germline loops: CDR1 SQVTM, CDR2 ANQGSEA. The ends were cut back, 1 base at V and 1 base at J, with 11 bases in the middle.